Below, 29 T cell receptor beta chains from the same sample are listed, as sequenced in a study of T cell responses to AZD1222 COVID-19 vaccine. Repertoires were generated with immunoSEQ multiplex PCR, while TCRdb's copy carries only in-frame clones and drops some. The profile covers about 120,000 clones, with less than 95% appearing a single time and under 10% taken by the ten largest. Material: peripheral blood, obtained on day 0 of AZD1222 vaccination. The receptors shown here come from an adult in good health.

This chain connects TRBV30 to TRBJ1-2; 8 bases fit TRBD1. V was clipped by 8 bases and J by 2 bases; unmatched bases: 4. CDR3 length: 12 amino acids. Germline V CDR1 and CDR2: GTSNPN, SVGIG (reference sequence). CDR3 coding DNA: TGTGCCCGGGGACAGGAGAACTATGGCTACACCTTC. Residues: CARGQENYGYTF.

J is TRBJ1-5 and V is TRBV28, with TRBD1 as a possible D gene (5 bases). V was cut by 3 bases and J by 11 bases, with 11 bases left in between. The germline V gene has CDR1 MDHEN and CDR2 SYDVKM. The CDR3 consists of 12 residues. CDR3 sequence: CASSFGGRTQHF. The CDR3 bases are TGTGCCAGCAGTTTCGGGGGAAGGACCCAGCATTTT. Full variable domain (remainder filled in from reference TRBV28 and TRBJ1-5): DVKVTQSSRYLVKRTGEKVFLECVQDMDHENMFWYRQDPGLGLRLIYFSYDVKMKEKGDIPEGYSVSREKKERFSLILESASTNQTSMYLCASSFGGRTQHFGDGTRLSIL.

This chain uses TRBV5-4 with TRBJ1-6, with 9 bases that match TRBD1. Germline-derived CDR1 and CDR2 are SGHNT and YYREEE (reference sequence). V lost 5 bases, J lost 9 bases, and 3 bases stayed unmatched. The CDR3 extends over 13 amino acids. The CDR3 bases are TGTGCCAGCAGTCGACAGGGGGGTTCACCCCTCCACTTT. It yields the protein CASSRQGGSPLHF.

This sequence joins TRBV2 and TRBJ1-2; D is unresolved. The CDR3 has 13 amino acids. V dropped 3 bases and J dropped 4 bases, with 9 bases sitting between them. CDR1 and CDR2 (germline): SNHLY, FYNNEI. The DNA of the CDR3 is TGTGCCAGCAGTGATGGCGCCGGCTATGGCTACACCTTC. It yields the protein CASSDGAGYGYTF. The full variable domain, its missing parts supplied by reference TRBV2 and TRBJ1-2, is EPEVTQTPSHQVTQMGQEVILRCVPISNHLYFYWYRQILGQKVEFLVSFYNNEISEKSEIFDDQFSVERPDGSNFTLKIRSTKLEDSAMYFCASSDGAGYGYTFGSGTRLTVV.

This chain links TRBV5-1 with TRBJ1-2; D possibly corresponds to TRBD1 (6 bases). V shed 4 bases and J shed 5 bases, with 12 bases lying between them. The CDR3 sequence is 13 residues long. In germline, CDR1 is SGHRS, CDR2 YFSETQ. CDR3: CASSGDTRYGYTF. CDR3 coding DNA: TGCGCCAGCAGCGGGGACACTAGATATGGCTACACCTTC.

The chain links TRBV27 to TRBJ2-7; D is possibly TRBD1 (5 bases). Germline CDR1 is MNHEY and CDR2 is SMNVEV (reference sequence). The V gene lost 6 bases and the J gene lost 3 bases, with 12 bases spanning the gap. This CDR3 region has 13 residues. CDR3 DNA sequence: TGTGCCAGCAGCCTGGCAGGGAACTACGAGCAGTACTTC. Translated: CASSLAGNYEQYF.

The count of this clone is one. The rearrangement links TRBV7-9 to TRBJ1-6; TRBD1 might be the D (5 bases). Trimming took off 3 bases at V and 16 bases at J, with 16 bases between the two ends. This CDR3 is 13 amino acids long. Germline lookup yields CDR1 SEHNR and CDR2 FQNEAQ (reference sequence). Written as DNA, the CDR3 is TGTGCCAGCAGCTTCGAGAAGGACAAGAGGCTCCACTTT. The encoded protein is CASSFEKDKRLHF.

The CDR3 loop is CASSPRQGEQFF. The CDR3 nucleotides read TGTGCCAGCAGCCCCAGACAGGGTGAGCAGTTCTTC. The chain has TRBV11-3 and TRBJ2-1, with 7 bases aligning to TRBD1. V lost 5 bases to trimming and J lost 9 bases; unmatched junction nucleotides: 4. CDR3 size: 12 residues. The V gene's germline CDR1 is SGHNT and CDR2 YENEEA. Full variable domain (outside the CDR3, taken from reference TRBV11-3 and TRBJ2-1): EAGVVQSPRYKIIEKKQPVAFWCNPISGHNTLYWYLQNLGQGPELLIRYENEEAVDDSQLPKDRFSAERLKGVDSTLKIQPAELGDSAVYLCASSPRQGEQFFGPGTRLTVL.

This clone has just one count. The chain employs TRBV28 and TRBJ2-7, with D possibly matching TRBD1 (6 bases). Trimming took off 7 bases at V and 0 bases at J, with 13 bases between the two ends. The CDR3 runs 14 residues. Germline V gene lookup returns CDR1 MDHEN and CDR2 SYDVKM. The CDR3 reads CASTDTGRSYEQYF. The CDR3 DNA is TGTGCCAGCACCGACACAGGGCGCTCCTACGAGCAGTACTTC.

The CDR3 spells CATSDLRWGPRYF. CDR3 in DNA: TGTGCCACCAGTGATTTGCGTTGGGGCCCAAGGTATTTT. The chain employs TRBV24-1 and TRBJ2-3, with a tentative D call TRBD1 (5 bases). V lost 0 bases and J lost 14, with 14 bases in between. CDR1 is KGHDR, CDR2 SFDVKD, per germline. This CDR3 is 13 amino acids long.

The CDR3: CASSGNVGAEEDTQYF. As DNA, the CDR3 is TGTGCCAGCAGCGGGAATGTAGGGGCCGAGGAAGATACGCAGTATTTT. This chain uses TRBV9 with TRBJ2-3, with a possible D match to TRBD1 (5 bases). The V end was cut by 3 bases, the J end by 5 bases, with 19 bases between. Germline V gives CDR1 SGDLS, CDR2 YYNGEE. The CDR3 is 16 residues long.

This chain connects TRBV5-4 to TRBJ1-6, with 9 bases matching TRBD1. With 2 bases clipped from V and 10 bases from J, the junction kept 7 bases outside the gene matches. The CDR3 has 15 amino acids. Germline V gene data show CDR1 as SGHNT and CDR2 as YYREEE (reference sequence). This CDR3 reads CASSFSGTGTSPLHF. In nucleotides, the CDR3 is TGTGCCAGCAGCTTTTCTGGGACAGGGACCTCACCCCTCCACTTT.

CDR3 region: CASSLVDGQETQYF. CDR3 in DNA: TGTGCCAGCAGCTTGGTGGACGGCCAAGAGACCCAGTACTTC. This chain joins TRBV5-5 and TRBJ2-5; no definite D call. The CDR3 is 14 amino acids. V lost 0 bases and J 1 base, leaving 7 bases between the germline ends. Germline lookup yields CDR1 SGHKS and CDR2 YYEKEE (reference sequence).

Only one count was recorded for this clone. The rearrangement joins TRBV30 to TRBJ1-2; the match to TRBD1 covers 7 bases. The CDR3 consists of 15 residues. Per the germline V gene, CDR1 is GTSNPN and CDR2 is SVGIG (reference sequence). V shed 0 bases, J shed 7 bases, and the junction held 11 bases outside the gene matches. The CDR3 DNA reads TGTGCCTGGAGTGTACAAGGGGGCCCTTGGGGTGGCTACACCTTC. Its protein is CAWSVQGGPWGGYTF.

The chain employs TRBV11-3 and TRBJ1-1, with D unclear. The CDR3 extends over 13 amino acids. Germline CDR1 SGHNT, CDR2 YENEEA. Trimming cost V 7 bases and J 1 base, with 10 bases left between them. The CDR3, as DNA: TGTGCCAGCACCCCGCCTGGGAACACTGAAGCTTTCTTT. Translating gives CASTPPGNTEAFF.

This sequence joins TRBV7-2 and TRBJ2-1; D is unclear. V shed 3 bases and J shed 8 bases, with 11 bases lying between them. Germline V gives CDR1 SGHTA, CDR2 FQGNSA. This CDR3 has 13 residues. CDR3 DNA sequence: TGTGCCAGCAGCTTGGACCTGGTTTATGAGCAGTTCTTC. This gives the protein CASSLDLVYEQFF.

This rearrangement joins TRBV28 to TRBJ1-5; D not certain. The CDR3 is 13 residues long. CDR1 and CDR2 (germline): MDHEN, SYDVKM. The V and J ends lost 2 bases and 4 bases respectively, with 6 bases between them. The CDR3, as DNA: TGTGCCAGCAGTTTAGTTTCAAATCAGCCCCAGCATTTT. Protein: CASSLVSNQPQHF.

This chain connects TRBV10-2 to TRBJ1-1; D call uncertain. This CDR3 has 14 residues. The V end was cut by 3 bases, the J end by 6 bases, with 14 bases between. Germline assignment: CDR1 WSHSY and CDR2 SAAADI. The CDR3 region is CASSESRGGSEAFF. The CDR3 DNA follows: TGCGCCAGCAGTGAAAGCCGGGGAGGGTCTGAAGCTTTCTTT.

V and J are TRBV3-1 (or the pseudogene TRBV3-2) and TRBJ2-5, with a weak D call TRBD2 (6 bases). CDR1 and CDR2 from the germline V gene are LGHDT and YNNKEL (reference sequence). The ends were cut back, 4 bases at V and 1 base at J, with 16 bases in the middle. The CDR3 length is 16 residues. The CDR3: CASSPSPLAIQETQYF. The CDR3 coding sequence is TGTGCCAGCAGCCCCTCCCCTCTAGCGATCCAAGAGACCCAGTACTTC.

V usage is TRBV5-5 and J usage is TRBJ1-2; 10 bases are shared with TRBD1. The germline gives CDR1 SGHKS, CDR2 YYEKEE (reference sequence). The CDR3 is made up of 17 amino acids. Germline trimming cut 4 bases from V and 6 bases from J; bases unmatched to any gene: 15. In DNA form, the CDR3 reads TGTGCCAGCAGCGCACTCCCGGGACAGGGGCCGAGGAATGGCTACACCTTC. Translating it yields CASSALPGQGPRNGYTF. Based on the CDR3 plus reference TRBV5-5 and TRBJ1-2, the full variable domain is DAGVTQSPTHLIKTRGQQVTLRCSPISGHKSVSWYQQVLGQGPQFIFQYYEKEERGRGNFPDRFSARQFPNYSSELNVNALLLGDSALYLCASSALPGQGPRNGYTFGSGTRLTVV.

The CDR3 bases are TGTGCCAGCAACTCTATCGGATACAATGAGCAGTTCTTC. It specifies CASNSIGYNEQFF. J is TRBJ2-1 and V is TRBV7-9, with unresolved D. The germline V and J ends were trimmed by 7 bases and 4 bases, with 11 bases remaining between them. Germline V gene sequence: CDR1 SEHNR, CDR2 FQNEAQ (reference sequence). The CDR3 has 13 residues.

The V and J genes are TRBV15 and TRBJ1-2, with D unclear. Germline CDR1 reads LNHNV; CDR2 reads YYDKDF (reference sequence). This CDR3 is 13 amino acids long. The V gene lost 5 bases and the J gene lost 3 bases, with 10 bases spanning the gap. DNA for the CDR3: TGTGCCACCAGCCCTCGGCCAGACTATGGCTACACCTTC. It codes for CATSPRPDYGYTF. The full variable domain, with the rest looked up from reference TRBV15 and TRBJ1-2, is DAMVIQNPRYQVTQFGKPVTLSCSQTLNHNVMYWYQQKSSQAPKLLFHYYDKDFNNEADTPDNFQSRRPNTSFCFLDIRSPGLGDTAMYLCATSPRPDYGYTFGSGTRLTVV.

J is TRBJ2-1 and V is TRBV29-1, with TRBD2 as a possible D gene (5 bases). V was pared by 2 bases and J by 7 bases, with 15 bases between. There are 14 residues in the CDR3. Germline V lookup: CDR1 SQVTM, CDR2 ANQGSEA. The CDR3 DNA reads as TGCAGCGTTGAAAAGCTTGGACTTTCTAATGAGCAGTTCTTC. Its protein product is CSVEKLGLSNEQFF.

The chain links TRBV5-1 to TRBJ1-2; D is perhaps TRBD1 (5 bases). The germline CDR1 and CDR2 sequences are SGHRS and YFSETQ. The length of the CDR3 is 14 residues. The V end lost 2 bases, the J end lost 4 bases, and 12 bases lay between the germline ends. The CDR3 spells CASSLSGIPYGYTF. As DNA, the CDR3 is TGCGCCAGCAGCTTATCAGGGATCCCCTATGGCTACACCTTC.

The chain combines TRBV6-1 with TRBJ2-7; D is unclear. The V end lost 6 bases, the J end lost 6 bases, and 12 bases lay between the germline ends. The CDR3 length is 12 residues. Germline loops: CDR1 MNHNS, CDR2 SASEGT. As DNA, the CDR3 is TGTGCCAGCAGCCTAACCCGCTCCGAGCAGTACTTC. Residues: CASSLTRSEQYF.

The CDR3 DNA reads TGCGCCAGCAGCGGCCAGAAGAGCTCTGGGGCCAACGTCCTGACTTTC. This sequence encodes CASSGQKSSGANVLTF. The chain combines TRBV5-1 with TRBJ2-6; D not resolved. Germline CDR1 and CDR2: SGHRS and YFSETQ. V gave up 4 bases and J gave up 0 bases, with 11 bases separating them. The CDR3 sequence is 16 residues long. The full variable domain, its missing parts supplied by reference TRBV5-1 and TRBJ2-6, is KAGVTQTPRYLIKTRGQQVTLSCSPISGHRSVSWYQQTPGQGLQFLFEYFSETQRNKGNFPGRFSGRQFSNSRSEMNVSTLELGDSALYLCASSGQKSSGANVLTFGAGSRLTVL.

Concerning this clone itself: Other DNA sequences of this sample code for an identical CDR3. This sequence joins TRBV28 and TRBJ1-3, with D unresolved. V shed 4 bases and J shed 0 bases, with 7 bases lying between them. Germline lookup yields CDR1 MDHEN and CDR2 SYDVKM. CDR3 length: 14 amino acids. The CDR3 DNA is TGTGCCAGCAGTTCCCCGAGCTCTGGAAACACCATATATTTT. Translated, it gives CASSSPSSGNTIYF.

This chain links TRBV2 with TRBJ1-1, with D hard to call. The CDR3 consists of 12 residues. The V end was cut by 7 bases, the J end by 5 bases, with 11 bases between. The germline V gene encodes CDR1 SNHLY and CDR2 FYNNEI. The CDR3: CASTAALTEAFF. CDR3 in DNA: TGTGCCAGCACAGCCGCCTTGACTGAAGCTTTCTTT.

The chain couples TRBV14 to TRBJ2-6; D is unclear. Deletions cut 6 bases from V and 3 bases from J, with 6 bases between. The CDR3 sequence is 13 residues long. Per the germline V gene, CDR1 is SGHDN and CDR2 is FVKESK. CDR3 protein: CASRLSGANVLTF. DNA of the CDR3: TGTGCCAGCAGGTTAAGTGGGGCCAACGTCCTGACTTTC. Based on the CDR3 plus reference TRBV14 and TRBJ2-6, the full variable domain is EAGVTQFPSHSVIEKGQTVTLRCDPISGHDNLYWYRRVMGKEIKFLLHFVKESKQDESGMPNNRFLAERTGGTYSTLKVQPAELEDSGVYFCASRLSGANVLTFGAGSRLTVL.